Listed below are T cell receptor beta chains from one sample, sequenced in a study of T-cell reconstitution after alpha-beta-depleted transplantation in children. MiXCR, run by TCRdb on the PCR reads, gives a single entry per CDR3 protein. Counted here are some 490,000 distinct CDR3 sequences, about 12% occurring once; the ten biggest clones make up around 5.6%. This material consisted of PBMCs from the stem cell graft donor, taken from the stem cell graft. These receptors were taken from a human donor who donated a stem cell graft to a child with combined immunodeficiency. CDR3s include the opening cysteine and the closing phenylalanine or tryptophan. The D gene is left open where the match is weak. Clone size is given for some rows only: seen once, a few or many times, or a class if the clone is expanded.

many TRBJ2-2 TRBV12-3/TRBV12-4 . TGTGCCAGCAGTTCTGGACAGCAGGGCACCGGGGAGCTGTTTTTT CASSSGQQGTGELFF
. TRBJ2-6 TRBV3-1 . TGTGCCAGCAGCCAAGACATTTCTGGGGCCAACGTCCTGACTTTC CASSQDISGANVLTF
. TRBJ2-1 TRBV7-3 TRBD2 TGTGCCAGCAGCTCGGGGCGGCTAGCGGGTGGCAATGAGCAGTTCTTC CASSSGRLAGGNEQFF
few TRBJ2-1 TRBV19 TRBD2 TGTGCCAGTAGGGGACTAGCGGGGGGACCTAGCTCCTACAATGAGCAGTTCTTC CASRGLAGGPSSYNEQFF
few TRBJ1-2 TRBV29-1 . TGCAGCGTTGTCGGGCAGTTGTATGGCTACACCTTC CSVVGQLYGYTF
. TRBJ2-1 TRBV13 TRBD2 TGTGCCAGCAGGTCGGGCGGGAGGGCCCAGTTCTTC CASRSGGRAQFF
. TRBJ2-1 TRBV25-1 . TGTGCCAGCAGTGAACCAGGGGGCGGGAGTCTCAATGAGCAGTTCTTC CASSEPGGGSLNEQFF
few TRBJ1-4 TRBV5-5 . TGTGCCAGCAGAATTGGAGGACAGCAGAATGAAAAACTGTTTTTT CASRIGGQQNEKLFF
few TRBJ2-6 TRBV27 . TGTGCCACGGCCGTCAGTGGTGGGGCCAACGTCCTGACTTTC CATAVSGGANVLTF
many TRBJ2-1 TRBV20-1 TRBD2 TGCAGTGCTCTAAAGACTAGCGGGTACAATGAGCAGTTCTTC CSALKTSGYNEQFF
. TRBJ1-3 TRBV9 . TGTGCCAGCAGCGTAGCGGGGGGCAATCAAGGAAACACCATATATTTT CASSVAGGNQGNTIYF
few TRBJ2-7 TRBV5-1 . TGCGCCAGCAGCTCACGGCGTAGCTACGAGCAGTACTTC CASSSRRSYEQYF
many TRBJ2-2 TRBV12-3/TRBV12-4 . TGTGCCAGCAGTTCCCCCCCCGGGGAGCTGTTTTTT CASSSPPGELFF
. TRBJ2-1 TRBV12-3/TRBV12-4 TRBD2 TGTGCCAGCAGCTTTGCGGGACTAGCCAATGAGCAGTTCTTC CASSFAGLANEQFF
. TRBJ1-5 TRBV12-3/TRBV12-4 TRBD1 TGTGCCAGCAGTTTAGGGACAGGCGAAAGTCAGCCCCAGCATTTT CASSLGTGESQPQHF
. TRBJ1-4 TRBV10-3 . TGTGCCATCAGTGATCCCTTAACAGGGAGAGGGGATGAAAAACTGTTTTTT CAISDPLTGRGDEKLFF
. TRBJ2-1 TRBV7-3 TRBD2 TGTGCCAGCAGCCCAACGTCCGCGGGGGGCGGTCACCAGTTCTTC CASSPTSAGGGHQFF
many TRBJ2-7 TRBV27 . TGTGCCAGCAGCCGGGACGAGACCTACGAGCAGTACTTC CASSRDETYEQYF
many TRBJ2-7 TRBV6-6 TRBD2 TGTGCCAGCAGTCAACAGGTGGGAGGGGAGCAGTACTTC CASSQQVGGEQYF
few TRBJ2-1 TRBV24-1 TRBD2 TGTGCCACCAGTGATACGGGCGGGAGGTCGTACAATGAGCAGTTCTTC CATSDTGGRSYNEQFF
. TRBJ2-1 TRBV6-1 TRBD2 TGTGCCACAGCAAGCCAGCGGGAGGACAATGAGCAGTTCTTC CATASQREDNEQFF
many TRBJ2-7 TRBV3-1 . TGTGCCAGCAGCCAAAGGGACGAGCAGTACTTC CASSQRDEQYF
many TRBJ1-5 TRBV20-1 . TGCAGTGCCGAGCCGGGTAGGGGGTACGGCAATCAGCCCCAGCATTTT CSAEPGRGYGNQPQHF
few TRBJ2-7 TRBV29-1 TRBD1 TGCAGCGTTGATGACAGGGGGCGCGGGGACGAGCAGTACTTC CSVDDRGRGDEQYF
many TRBJ2-3 TRBV5-1 . TGCGCCAGCAGCTTGGTGGGAGACAGGCCCCTCGGGGATACGCAGTATTTT CASSLVGDRPLGDTQYF
. TRBJ2-1 TRBV25-1 TRBD1 TGTGCCAGCCGTCCACAGGGGACGGGTGAGCAGTTCTTC CASRPQGTGEQFF
few TRBJ2-2 TRBV5-5 . TGTGCCAGCAGCTTGGAGCCTACCGGGGAGCTGTTTTTT CASSLEPTGELFF
few TRBJ2-7 TRBV12-3/TRBV12-4 TRBD1 TGTGCCAGCAGCTTGACGTCCGGGACAGGGGCCTACGAGCAGTACTTC CASSLTSGTGAYEQYF
many TRBJ1-4 TRBV20-1 . TGCAGTGCTGCTCGGGGGGTGAGGGAAAAACTGTTTTTT CSAARGVREKLFF
few TRBJ2-2 TRBV12-3/TRBV12-4 . TGTGCCAGCGTTAAGAGGGAGAACACCGGGGAGCTGTTTTTT CASVKRENTGELFF
many TRBJ2-2 TRBV5-5 . TGTGCCAGCAGCGTTACCGGGACATCAAACACCGGGGAGCTGTTTTTT CASSVTGTSNTGELFF
few TRBJ2-1 TRBV28 TRBD2 TGTGCCAGCAGTTTATTTTCTAGCGGGACCCCTAGCAATGAGCAGTTCTTC CASSLFSSGTPSNEQFF
many TRBJ1-1 TRBV10-3 . TGTGCCATCAGTGACTCGGGAGGGTCTAAAGCTTTCTTT CAISDSGGSKAFF
. TRBJ2-1 TRBV5-1 TRBD1 TGCGCCAGCAGCTTGGAACAGGGGGTACATGAGCAGTTCTTC CASSLEQGVHEQFF
many TRBJ2-2 TRBV12-3/TRBV12-4 TRBD2 TGTGCCAGCAGGCAGCGGGGACTAGATGCCGGGGAGCTGTTTTTT CASRQRGLDAGELFF
. TRBJ2-3 TRBV30 TRBD2 TGTGCCTGGAGTACCCGGGGGGCAGATACGCAGTATTTT CAWSTRGADTQYF
. TRBJ2-3 TRBV20-1 . TGCAGTGCTAGCTCCGGACTATCTGGGGGCACAGATACGCAGTATTTT CSASSGLSGGTDTQYF
. TRBJ2-7 TRBV20-1 . TGCAGTGCTAGAACGCAGGGGGGGAAACACGAGCAGTACTTC CSARTQGGKHEQYF
few TRBJ2-7 TRBV10-3 TRBD1 TGTGCCATCAGTGCAGACAGGGGCCCGAAAGATCGGCAGTACTTC CAISADRGPKDRQYF
few TRBJ2-7 TRBV29-1 TRBD1 TGCAGCGTCACGGGGGGGACAGGGGGTTATTACGAGCAGTACTTC CSVTGGTGGYYEQYF